This TCR beta chain stems from a study of T cell responses to AZD1222 COVID-19 vaccine. The study's findings and limits: Donors, mostly white British, included more females; clonal diversity was possibly underestimated.

This CDR3 has 15 residues. Trimming took 5 bases from V and 8 from J; bases not matched to a gene: 11. Per the germline V gene, CDR1 is MNHEY and CDR2 is SVGAGI. Details on this clone: Its antigen is not known.

This table comes from immunoSEQ multiplex PCR, and its TCRdb copy is limited to in-frame clones, with some not included. The table shows around 50,000 clones, with roughly four fifths occurring only once. The chain employs TRBV6-5 and TRBJ1-4; 7 bases agree with TRBD1. The sequencing here drew on peripheral blood, taken on day 0 of AZD1222 vaccination. This TCR derives from an adult in good health. Here the CDR3 reads CASSPTGRGWEKLFF. CDR3 nucleotide sequence: TGTGCCAGCAGTCCGACAGGGAGGGGTTGGGAAAAACTGTTTTTT.